This note documents a single T cell receptor beta chain sequence. It lacks a known antigen. One base away there is no much larger clone; base qualities are not given. The sample originates from a study of blood T cells in healthy people across ages (dated by TCRdb to the mid-2010s). With regard to the full study: In model experiments, roughly one uniquely barcoded TCR beta cDNA molecule per two T cells was captured by template switching. The study analyzed two additional independent replicas of 1 million unique cDNA reads from the same blood draw for two donors, one aged 18 to 29 and one aged 80 or older. To avoid experimental bias, donors of different ages were distributed randomly across sequencing lanes. Four age groups were formed from the donors: young (average approximately 15 years), middle-aged (approximately 39), aged (62) and long-lived (around 80). Age-related changes in TCR beta repertoire diversity were measured in the study by deep sequencing normalized with unique cDNA molecular identifiers.

Library creation used 5' RACE. Sequencer: Illumina HiSeq 2500. A second PCR of about 6 to 11 cycles was run with a J-beta primer mix and a sample-barcoded 5' primer. A unique molecular identifier was introduced onto each TCR beta cDNA molecule by a template-switch 5' adaptor carrying 12 random nucleotides. At least 2.5 million CDR3-containing paired-end reads were obtained from each sample. First-strand cDNA was synthesized from all RNA with the Mint cDNA synthesis kit, primed by a TRBC-specific oligonucleotide. All cDNA was treated with uracil-DNA glycosylase and then went through a first 18-cycle PCR with the universal primers M1SS and BC2_uni_R. Concerning the study's data processing: For normalization, 1 million high-quality reads, each with a distinct molecular identifier, were randomly selected from each sample. Instead of being binned into consensus sequences, reads with shared molecular identifiers were discarded. MiTCR, run with a Q25 quality threshold and the strictest error-elimination algorithm, handled CDR3 identification, clonotype clustering and error correction. A nonparametric unseen species model with Euler transformation was used to estimate lower-bound total TCR beta diversity. The raw public data were reprocessed by TCRdb itself: fastp quality trimming at Q25, MiXCR clonotype calling, in-frame beta chains only. Records with the same CDR3 protein are collapsed into one entry carrying the most frequent genes and DNA. V and J calls and clone size were set by TCRdb, not the authors. The table for this sample lists more than 800,000 distinct CDR3 sequences; 45% of them were counted only once. The biggest ten clones account for 15% to 20% of the sample.

The paper's findings and limits, for the study overall: Bulk unsorted PBMC profiling prevented conclusive comparison of naive and antigen-experienced compartments. The percentage of naive T cells measured by flow cytometry correlated strongly with observed TCR beta diversity. Compared with the aged group, more naive CD4+ T cells, fewer expanded clones and increased TCR diversity were shown by the long-lived group, suggesting age selection. Donor CMV infection status was unknown, potentially confounding age-related changes in expanded clonotypes. Observed TCR beta diversity per million T cells fell roughly linearly with age, and a significant reduction was already apparent by age about 36. Estimates of total diversity based on one million sequenced T cells were regarded as lower bounds and as underestimates.

Including cysteine and phenylalanine, the CDR3 has 15 amino acids. Just CDR3 DNA is preserved here, 45 bases in frame from base 1. The germline V end is reduced by 2 bases and the J end by 1 base; junction bases left unmatched: 4. CDR1 and CDR2 (MNHEY, SMNVEV) derive from the germline V gene (reference sequence). The roughly 38 donors, aged roughly 6 to 90 years, were systemically healthy Caucasian individuals from Russia. About 10 milliliters of peripheral blood were drawn from each donor into EDTA-treated Vacutainer tubes. PBMCs were isolated by Ficoll-Paque density-gradient centrifugation, with at least 7 million obtained per sample. Trizol reagent was used to extract total RNA from the PBMCs, yielding at least 5 micrograms per sample. For every donor, an aliquot of PBMCs went through flow cytometry to measure the percentages of naive CD45RAhigh/CD27high T cells.

The chain is encoded by TRBV27 joined to TRBJ1-1; TRBD1 lines up with 7 middle nucleotides. This TCR derives from a woman aged 60-75 years in good health. Sequencing was carried out using blood. The CDR3 amino acid sequence is: CASSLGQGENTEAFF. Here is the DNA: TGTGCCAGCAGTTTAGGGCAGGGGGAGAACACTGAAGCTTTCTTT.